This T cell receptor beta chain was documented in a study of shared clonotypes between healthy human individuals. The study ran the assay at deep level. The method was immunoSEQ multiplex PCR; TCRdb's version includes in-frame clones alone and lacks a portion of them. The table includes 2 million to 2.5 million clones, roughly 93% detected once. Of note for this clone: Antigen specificity is unknown.

V was clipped by 4 bases and J by 8 bases; unmatched bases: 3. The CDR3 covers 15 residues. Germline loops: CDR1 LNHDA, CDR2 SQIVND (reference sequence). Study conclusions and caveats: There were few donors, and this limited the genetic and exposure-history diversity represented. Sequencing depth was a factor that was expected to affect clonotype sharing among donors. Some naive CD4 clonotypes, 5% to 5.5%, turned up in common across a few donors.

This chain joins TRBV19 and TRBJ2-1; TRBD2 aligns across 15 bases. Sequencing was carried out using naive CD4+ T cells from PBMCs. The subset: CD45RA+ positively selected. This TCR was recovered from a man aged 18-30 years in good health. Some clones in this sample may be carry-over from other donors' samples. The CDR3 nucleotides are TGTGCCAGTAGTACCCGGACTAGCGGGAGGGATGAGCAGTTCTTC. Its translation: CASSTRTSGRDEQFF.